This T cell receptor beta chain is from a study of OX40 agonist ivuxolimab in advanced cancers. As for the study in general: Cohort: approximately 79% men, mean age 60, aged about 20 to 80. Three individuals attained partial responses, comprising one hepatocellular carcinoma case and two cutaneous melanoma cases. General observations from the study: Dosing at 0.1 to 3.0 mg/kg was accompanied by clonal expansion of CD4+ and CD8+ blood T cells by week 6. Individuals who were partial responders at 0.1-3.0 mg/kg had clonal expansion that ranked among the lowest.

Assay used: immunoSEQ multiplex PCR; TCRdb lists only in-frame clones, some missing. The sample yields tens of thousands of clones, under 90% seen once. This CDR3 has 15 residues. Germline V CDR1 and CDR2: SNHLY, FYNNEI. J was trimmed by 6 bases and V by 6 bases; bases with no gene match: 8. Points on this clone: Its antigen is undetermined.

The rearrangement uses TRBV2 and TRBJ2-4; 10 bases map to TRBD1. Sequences were derived from CD4+ or CD8+ T cells sorted from blood, sampled in a trial of the OX40 agonist ivuxolimab. The receptor's source is an adult with an advanced solid tumor such as melanoma, head and neck, liver or kidney cancer. The CDR3 sequence is CASRARDRGGNIQYF. DNA for the CDR3: TGTGCCAGCAGGGCCCGGGACAGGGGTGGAAACATTCAGTACTTC.